This note documents a single TCR beta chain sequence. The entry originates in a study of blood T cell repertoires in COVID-19. Libraries were prepared by immunoSEQ multiplex PCR; TCRdb keeps only in-frame clonotypes and omits some of them. The table records 150,000 or so clones, 88% of them present only once. CDR1 SGHKS and CDR2 YYEKEE come from the germline V gene (reference sequence). This CDR3 is 17 amino acids long. J lost 2 bases, V lost 1 base, and 9 bases had no gene match. This rearrangement joins TRBV5-5 to TRBJ2-7; 10 bases map to TRBD2. Sequences were obtained from peripheral blood. The clonotype was recovered from a man aged 55-75 years with acute or convalescent COVID-19. Here the CDR3 DNA reads TGTGCCAGCAGCTTGCGCTCTAGCGGGAGTCTCACCTACGAGCAGTACTTC. Its translation: CASSLRSSGSLTYEQYF.